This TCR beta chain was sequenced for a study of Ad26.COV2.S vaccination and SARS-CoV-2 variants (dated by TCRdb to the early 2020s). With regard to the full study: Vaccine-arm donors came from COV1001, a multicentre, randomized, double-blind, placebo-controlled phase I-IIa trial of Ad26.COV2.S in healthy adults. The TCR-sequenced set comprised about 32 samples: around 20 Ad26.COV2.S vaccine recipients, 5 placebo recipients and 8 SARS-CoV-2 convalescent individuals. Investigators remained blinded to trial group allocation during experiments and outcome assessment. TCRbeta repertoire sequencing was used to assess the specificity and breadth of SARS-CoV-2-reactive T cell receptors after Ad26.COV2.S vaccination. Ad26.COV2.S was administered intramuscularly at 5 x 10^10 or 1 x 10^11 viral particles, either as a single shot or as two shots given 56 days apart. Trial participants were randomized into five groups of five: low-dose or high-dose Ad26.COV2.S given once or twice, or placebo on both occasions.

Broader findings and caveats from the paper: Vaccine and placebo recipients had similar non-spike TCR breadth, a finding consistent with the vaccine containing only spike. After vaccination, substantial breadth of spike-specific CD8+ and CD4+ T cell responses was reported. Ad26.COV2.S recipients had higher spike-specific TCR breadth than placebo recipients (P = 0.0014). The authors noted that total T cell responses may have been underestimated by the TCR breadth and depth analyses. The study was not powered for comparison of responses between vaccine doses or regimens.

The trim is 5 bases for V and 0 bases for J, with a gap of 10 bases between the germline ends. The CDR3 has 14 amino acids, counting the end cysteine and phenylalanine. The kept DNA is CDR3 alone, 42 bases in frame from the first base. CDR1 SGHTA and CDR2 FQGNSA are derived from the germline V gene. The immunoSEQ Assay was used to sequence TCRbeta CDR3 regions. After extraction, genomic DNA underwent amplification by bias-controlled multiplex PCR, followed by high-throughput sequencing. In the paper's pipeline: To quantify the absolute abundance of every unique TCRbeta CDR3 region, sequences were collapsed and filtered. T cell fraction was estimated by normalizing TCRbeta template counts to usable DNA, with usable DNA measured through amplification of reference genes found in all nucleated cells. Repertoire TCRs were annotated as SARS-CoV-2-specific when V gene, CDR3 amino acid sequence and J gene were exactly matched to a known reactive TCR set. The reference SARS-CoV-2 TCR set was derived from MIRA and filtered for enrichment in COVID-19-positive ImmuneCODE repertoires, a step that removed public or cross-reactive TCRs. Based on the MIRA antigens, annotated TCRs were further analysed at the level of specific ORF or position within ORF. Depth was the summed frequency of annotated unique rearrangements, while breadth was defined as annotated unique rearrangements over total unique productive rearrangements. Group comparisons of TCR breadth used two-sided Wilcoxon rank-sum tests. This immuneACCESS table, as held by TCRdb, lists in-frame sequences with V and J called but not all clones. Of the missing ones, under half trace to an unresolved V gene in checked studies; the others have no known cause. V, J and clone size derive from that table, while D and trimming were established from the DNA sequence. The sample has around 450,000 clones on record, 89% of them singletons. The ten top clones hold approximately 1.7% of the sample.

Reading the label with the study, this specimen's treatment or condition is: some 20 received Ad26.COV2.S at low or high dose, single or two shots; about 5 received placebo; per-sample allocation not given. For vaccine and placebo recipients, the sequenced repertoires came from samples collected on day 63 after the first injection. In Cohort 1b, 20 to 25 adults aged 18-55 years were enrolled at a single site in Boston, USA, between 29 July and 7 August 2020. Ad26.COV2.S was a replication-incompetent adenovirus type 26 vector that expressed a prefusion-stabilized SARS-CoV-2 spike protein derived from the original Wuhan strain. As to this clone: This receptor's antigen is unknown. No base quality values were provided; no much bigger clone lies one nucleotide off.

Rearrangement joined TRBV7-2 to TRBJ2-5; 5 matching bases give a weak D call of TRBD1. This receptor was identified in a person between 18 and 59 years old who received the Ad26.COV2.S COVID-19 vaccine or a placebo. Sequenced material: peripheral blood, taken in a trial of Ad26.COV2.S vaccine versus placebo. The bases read TGTGCCAGCAGCCAATCAGGGCACCAAGAGACCCAGTACTTC. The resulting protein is CASSQSGHQETQYF.